This T cell receptor beta chain originates from a study of blood T cell repertoires in COVID-19. Under the authors' procedure: It was from reference gene primer amplification that nucleated cell counts were estimated. Sequencing used immunoSEQ multiplex PCR; TCRdb keeps in-frame clones, though not all of them. Clone size and V and J calls were adopted from that table, with D and trimming inferred from the DNA. The data show approximately 250,000 clones, 70% to 90% seen once. Trimming removed 2 bases from V and 3 bases from J, with 8 bases in between. The CDR3 consists of 14 residues. Germline V gene data show CDR1 as KGHSH and CDR2 as LQKENI. This clone was found once.

The sample comprised peripheral blood. The gene calls are TRBV18 and TRBJ1-5; D is undetermined. The sequence was obtained from a man aged 55-75 years who had recovered from COVID-19. Written as DNA, the CDR3 is TGTGCCAGCTCACCAGCCCGGGTCAATCAGCCCCAGCATTTT. Amino acids: CASSPARVNQPQHF.